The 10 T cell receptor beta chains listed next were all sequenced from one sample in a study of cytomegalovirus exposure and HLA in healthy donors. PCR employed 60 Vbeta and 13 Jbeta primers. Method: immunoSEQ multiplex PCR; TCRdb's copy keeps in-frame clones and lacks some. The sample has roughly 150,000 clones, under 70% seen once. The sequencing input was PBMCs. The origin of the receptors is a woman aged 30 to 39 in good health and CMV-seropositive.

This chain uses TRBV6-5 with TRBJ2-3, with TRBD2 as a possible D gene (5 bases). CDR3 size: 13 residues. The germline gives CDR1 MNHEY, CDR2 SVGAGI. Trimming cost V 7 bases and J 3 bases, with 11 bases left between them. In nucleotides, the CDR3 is TGTGCCAGCACTCTACCGGGGACAGATACGCAGTATTTT. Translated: CASTLPGTDTQYF.

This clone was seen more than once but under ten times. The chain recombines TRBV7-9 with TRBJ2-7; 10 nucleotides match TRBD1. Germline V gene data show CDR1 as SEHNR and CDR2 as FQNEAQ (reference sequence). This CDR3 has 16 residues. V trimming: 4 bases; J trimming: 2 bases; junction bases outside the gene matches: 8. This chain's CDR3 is CASSSGQGLLTYEQYF. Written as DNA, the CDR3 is TGTGCCAGCAGCTCGGGACAGGGGCTCCTAACCTACGAGCAGTACTTC.

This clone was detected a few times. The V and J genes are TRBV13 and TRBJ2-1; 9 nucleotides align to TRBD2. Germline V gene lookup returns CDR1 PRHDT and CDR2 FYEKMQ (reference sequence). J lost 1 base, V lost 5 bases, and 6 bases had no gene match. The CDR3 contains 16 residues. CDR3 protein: CASSVLAGVSYNEQFF. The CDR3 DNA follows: TGTGCCAGCAGCGTACTAGCGGGTGTATCCTACAATGAGCAGTTCTTC.

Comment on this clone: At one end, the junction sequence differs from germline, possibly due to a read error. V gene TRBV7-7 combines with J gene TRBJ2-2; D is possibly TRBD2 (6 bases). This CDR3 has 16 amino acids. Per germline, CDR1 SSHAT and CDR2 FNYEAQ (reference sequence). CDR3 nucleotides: TGTGCTAGCAGCTTAGCCCCCGGGGGAGGAACCGGGGAGCTGTTTTTT. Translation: CASSLAPGGGTGELFF.

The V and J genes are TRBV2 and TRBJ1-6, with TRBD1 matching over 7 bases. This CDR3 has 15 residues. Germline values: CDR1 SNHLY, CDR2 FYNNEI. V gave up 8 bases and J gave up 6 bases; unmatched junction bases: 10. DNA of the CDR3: TGTGCCAGCTCGATACAGGGGCATGGTAATTCACCCCTCCACTTT. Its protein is CASSIQGHGNSPLHF.

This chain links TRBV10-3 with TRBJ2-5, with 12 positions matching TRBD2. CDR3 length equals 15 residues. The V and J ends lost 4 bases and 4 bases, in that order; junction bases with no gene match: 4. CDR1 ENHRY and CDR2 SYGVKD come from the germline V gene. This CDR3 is CAISARTSGIETQYF. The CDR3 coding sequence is TGTGCCATCAGTGCTCGGACTAGCGGGATAGAGACCCAGTACTTC.

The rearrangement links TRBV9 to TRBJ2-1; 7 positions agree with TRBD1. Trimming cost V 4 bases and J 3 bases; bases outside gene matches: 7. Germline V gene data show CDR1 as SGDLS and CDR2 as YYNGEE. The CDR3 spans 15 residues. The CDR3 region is CASSQRTGHYNEQFF. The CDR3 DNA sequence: TGTGCCAGCAGCCAACGGACAGGCCACTACAATGAGCAGTTCTTC.

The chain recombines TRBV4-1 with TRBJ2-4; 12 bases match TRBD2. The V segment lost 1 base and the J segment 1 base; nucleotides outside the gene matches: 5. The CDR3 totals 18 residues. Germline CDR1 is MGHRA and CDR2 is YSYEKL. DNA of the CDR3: TGCGCCAGCAGCCAAGGGACTAGCGGGATATGGGCCAAAAACATTCAGTACTTC. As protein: CASSQGTSGIWAKNIQYF.

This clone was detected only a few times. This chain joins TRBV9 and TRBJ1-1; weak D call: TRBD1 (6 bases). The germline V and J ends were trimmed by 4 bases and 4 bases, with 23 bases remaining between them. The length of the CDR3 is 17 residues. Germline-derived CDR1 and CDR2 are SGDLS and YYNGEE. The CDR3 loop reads CASSPSEGGAGGTEAFF. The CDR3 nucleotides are TGTGCCAGCAGCCCATCCGAGGGGGGGGCAGGAGGCACTGAAGCTTTCTTT.

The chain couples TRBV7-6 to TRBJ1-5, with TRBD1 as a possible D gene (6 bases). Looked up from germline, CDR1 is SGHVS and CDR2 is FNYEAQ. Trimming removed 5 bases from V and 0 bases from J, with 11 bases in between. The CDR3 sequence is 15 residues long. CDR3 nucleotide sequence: TGTGCCAGCAGCCAGGACAGCTATAGCAATCAGCCCCAGCATTTT. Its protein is CASSQDSYSNQPQHF.